The 32 T cell receptor beta chains listed next were all sequenced from one sample in a study of identical twins. TCRdb reanalysed the 5' RACE reads using MiXCR and keeps one entry per CDR3 protein. The sample shows around 960,000 distinct CDR3 sequences, 9% to 15% of them seen only once. The same sample was also used in a study of yellow fever vaccine responses in identical twins.

Specimen: PBMCs. Receptors were obtained from a woman younger than 35 in good health.

The table lists this clonotype with a few counts. This chain links TRBV19 with TRBJ2-4; TRBD2 agrees at 7 bases. The germline V gene encodes CDR1 LNHDA and CDR2 SQIVND (reference sequence). V shed 6 bases, J shed 9 bases, and the junction held 8 bases outside the gene matches. The CDR3 is 13 residues long. The CDR3: CASSSEGRGIQYF. CDR3 bases: TGTGCCAGTAGCTCTGAAGGGAGGGGCATTCAGTACTTC.

This clonotype was seen a few times. J is TRBJ2-3 and V is TRBV5-1; D call uncertain. The CDR3 runs 12 residues. CDR1 is SGHRS, CDR2 YFSETQ, per germline. The V end was cut by 2 bases, the J end by 6 bases, with 7 bases between. The CDR3 DNA sequence: TGCGCCAGCAGCTTTTCGGAGGATACGCAGTATTTT. Encoded protein: CASSFSEDTQYF.

This clonotype was detected only a few times. As DNA, the CDR3 is TGCGCCAGCAGCCCAGGACAGGTTCAGGATTCACCCCTCCACTTT. Protein sequence: CASSPGQVQDSPLHF. The rearrangement joins TRBV5-1 to TRBJ1-6, with 7 bases identical to TRBD1. This CDR3 has 15 amino acids. Trimming cost V 4 bases and J 8 bases; bases outside gene matches: 9. Germline lookup yields CDR1 SGHRS and CDR2 YFSETQ.

CDR3 DNA: TGTGCCATCTCCCGGGAGGGCCGTAATGAAAAACTGTTTTTT. The encoded protein is CAISREGRNEKLFF. The chain has TRBV10-3 and TRBJ1-4; D remains ambiguous. The CDR3 runs 14 residues. Germline V gene sequence: CDR1 ENHRY, CDR2 SYGVKD. The V end lost 8 bases, the J end lost 4 bases, and 14 bases lay between the germline ends.

This clonotype was observed a few times. V usage is TRBV12-3 or TRBV12-4 and J usage is TRBJ1-1, with unresolved D. The CDR3 length is 15 residues. V was shortened by 5 bases and J by 3 bases, with 16 bases between the two germline ends. The CDR3 loop is CASSLTQTEDTEAFF. The CDR3 DNA reads as TGTGCCAGCAGTCTAACGCAAACAGAAGACACTGAAGCTTTCTTT.

This clonotype was seen more than once but under ten times. Sequence at one end of the junction differs from germline and may be a read error. J is TRBJ2-1 and V is TRBV3-1, with TRBD1 as a possible D gene (7 bases). Germline V gene lookup returns CDR1 LGHDT and CDR2 YNNKEL (reference sequence). This CDR3 has 13 residues. CDR3 sequence (DNA): TGTGCCAGCTGCCAGGGGGGTGTCAATGAGCAGTTCTTC. This gives the protein CASCQGGVNEQFF.

CDR3 residues: CASSAPGEANTEAFF. The DNA for the CDR3 is TGTGCCAGTAGTGCCCCAGGCGAGGCGAACACTGAAGCTTTCTTT. This chain uses TRBV19 with TRBJ1-1; D unresolved. The V end lost 5 bases, the J end lost 1 base, and 14 bases lay between the germline ends. The CDR3 covers 15 residues. Germline-derived CDR1 and CDR2 are LNHDA and SQIVND (reference sequence).

The chain employs TRBV5-1 and TRBJ2-7; either TRBD1 or TRBD2 may fit D (5 bases each). CDR3 length: 14 residues. Germline CDR1 and CDR2: SGHRS and YFSETQ. V lost 4 bases to trimming and J lost 0 bases, with 11 bases between them. CDR3 protein: CASSVGTDSYEQYV. The CDR3 nucleotides are TGCGCCAGCAGCGTCGGGACGGACTCCTACGAGCAGTACGTC.

The V gene is TRBV2, the J gene TRBJ2-7; 9 nucleotides line up with TRBD1. Germline V gene data show CDR1 as SNHLY and CDR2 as FYNNEI. Trimming at V came to 2 bases and at J to 2 bases, leaving 4 bases not matched to a gene. This CDR3 contains 15 residues. CDR3 in DNA: TGTGCCAGCAGTGAATGGGGACAGGGCCCCTACGAGCAGTACTTC. Amino acids: CASSEWGQGPYEQYF. Based on the CDR3 plus reference TRBV2 and TRBJ2-7, the full variable domain is EPEVTQTPSHQVTQMGQEVILRCVPISNHLYFYWYRQILGQKVEFLVSFYNNEISEKSEIFDDQFSVERPDGSNFTLKIRSTKLEDSAMYFCASSEWGQGPYEQYFGPGTRLTVT.

This chain uses TRBV28 with TRBJ2-7; 9 bases are a match to TRBD2. The CDR3 loop spans 16 amino acids. Germline V lookup: CDR1 MDHEN, CDR2 SYDVKM. Unmatched junction bases numbered 9, after V lost 6 bases and J lost 0 bases. The CDR3 DNA sequence: TGTGCCAGCAGGAGCGGGAGGATTCTCGGCTCCTACGAGCAGTACTTC. It codes for CASRSGRILGSYEQYF.

The sample holds many counts of this clonotype. V usage is TRBV6-1 and J usage is TRBJ1-2; possibly TRBD1 for D (5 bases). The V end was cut by 2 bases, the J end by 2 bases, with 6 bases between. Germline CDR1 is MNHNS and CDR2 is SASEGT. The CDR3 length is 13 residues. In nucleotides, the CDR3 is TGTGCCAGCAGTGAACAGGGCAACTATGGCTACACCTTC. It is translated as CASSEQGNYGYTF.

The CDR3 loop is CASSEFEIRQDTQYF. In DNA, the CDR3 is TGTGCCAGCAGTGAATTCGAGATTCGGCAGGATACGCAGTATTTT. The chain uses TRBV25-1 and TRBJ2-3, with unresolved D. V gave up 1 base and J gave up 6 bases, with 14 bases separating them. Per the germline V gene, CDR1 is MGHDK and CDR2 is SYGVNS. The CDR3 is 15 residues long. Supplemented by reference TRBV25-1 and TRBJ2-3, the full variable domain reads EADIYQTPRYLVIGTGKKITLECSQTMGHDKMYWYQQDPGMELHLIHYSYGVNSTEKGDLSSESTVSRIRTEHFPLTLESARPSHTSQYLCASSEFEIRQDTQYFGPGTRLTVL.

A few counts support this clonotype. This rearrangement joins TRBV20-1 to TRBJ1-5, with TRBD1 matching 9 bases. The CDR3 is 16 residues long. Germline V CDR1 and CDR2: DFQATT, SNEGSKA (reference sequence). V lost 6 bases, J lost 3 bases, and 12 bases stayed unmatched. DNA of the CDR3: TGCAGTGCCCAAAGGGGGACAGGGTTTGACAATCAGCCCCAGCATTTT. It encodes CSAQRGTGFDNQPQHF.

The chain links TRBV24-1 to TRBJ2-1; TRBD1 matches at 7 bases. Per germline, CDR1 KGHDR and CDR2 SFDVKD. The trim removed 6 bases at V and 9 bases at J, leaving 10 bases unmatched. This CDR3 is 14 amino acids long. The CDR3 is CATSIRQGRGEQFF. Written as DNA, the CDR3 is TGTGCCACCAGTATAAGACAGGGTAGGGGTGAGCAGTTCTTC.

The chain links TRBV12-3 or TRBV12-4 to TRBJ1-2; D perhaps matches TRBD1 (5 bases). This CDR3 comprises 15 residues. The V end lost 1 base, the J end lost 7 bases, and 16 bases lay between the germline ends. CDR3 sequence (DNA): TGTGCCAGCAGTTTAGGTTTGGGGGTCGTAAGTGGCTACACCTTC. It codes for CASSLGLGVVSGYTF.

V usage is TRBV12-3 or TRBV12-4 and J usage is TRBJ1-1, with unresolved D. The CDR3 runs 16 residues. Trimming pared 2 bases from V and 5 bases from J, leaving 18 bases between. This CDR3 reads CASSLILRGLGTEAFF. The CDR3 DNA follows: TGTGCCAGCAGTTTAATTCTTCGGGGATTAGGGACTGAAGCTTTCTTT.

This clonotype was seen more than once but under ten times. One end of the junction does not line up with germline, which may come from a read error. This chain uses TRBV5-5 with TRBJ2-1, with TRBD2 matching over 14 bases. Germline V gives CDR1 SGHKS, CDR2 YYEKEE (reference sequence). This CDR3 has 17 residues. CDR3: CASTLEGLAGDRNEQFF. As DNA, the CDR3 is TGTGCCAGCACCTTGGAGGGACTAGCGGGGGATAGGAATGAGCAGTTCTTC.

This clonotype has a handful of counts. The chain joins TRBV5-1 to TRBJ2-2, with unresolved D. Deletions cut 9 bases from V and 0 bases from J, with 15 bases between. The CDR3 length is 15 residues. Germline V gene data show CDR1 as SGHRS and CDR2 as YFSETQ. The CDR3 protein is CATTLGGPNTGELFF. In DNA, the CDR3 is TGCGCCACCACCCTCGGCGGCCCGAACACCGGGGAGCTGTTTTTT.

This clonotype was observed a few times. This chain connects TRBV10-2 to TRBJ2-3, with D perhaps matching TRBD1 (5 bases). V shed 6 bases and J shed 4 bases, with 17 bases lying between them. Per germline, CDR1 WSHSY and CDR2 SAAADI. The CDR3 totals 15 residues. The CDR3 bases are TGCGCCAGCAGCGCGCTGGGTGGGGCCGCAGATACGCAGTATTTT. This codes for CASSALGGAADTQYF.

This clonotype was observed a handful of times. J is TRBJ2-7 and V is TRBV2, with 9 positions matching TRBD2. V lost 3 bases and J lost 5; bases outside the gene matches: 17. Germline-derived CDR1 and CDR2 are SNHLY and FYNNEI. The CDR3 extends over 18 amino acids. CDR3 in DNA: TGTGCCAGCAGTGATCTAGCGGAGCCCGGGACTAGCTGGGACGAGCAGTACTTC. Amino acids: CASSDLAEPGTSWDEQYF.

V usage is TRBV18 and J usage is TRBJ2-7, with 13 positions matching TRBD2. The CDR3 is 15 amino acids. CDR1 is KGHSH and CDR2 is LQKENI in the germline V gene. Trimming removed 3 bases from V and 7 bases from J; junction bases left unmatched: 6. The CDR3 region has the DNA TGTGCCAGCTCACCGGGACTAGCGGGGTCCGGGGAGCAGTACGTC. It encodes CASSPGLAGSGEQYV.

The chain links TRBV20-1 to TRBJ2-7; unclear D gene. The ends were cut back, 3 bases at V and 6 bases at J, with 18 bases in the middle. The CDR3 extends over 14 amino acids. The germline V gene has CDR1 DFQATT and CDR2 SNEGSKA (reference sequence). In DNA form, the CDR3 reads TGCAGTGCTAGTGTGAACATGGCTCTGGGCGAGCAGTACTTC. This sequence encodes CSASVNMALGEQYF.

The chain links TRBV3-1 to TRBJ2-1, with 13 bases that match TRBD2. This CDR3 region has 17 residues. J gave up 6 bases and V 2 bases, and 7 bases lay outside the gene matches. Looked up from germline, CDR1 is LGHDT and CDR2 is YNNKEL (reference sequence). CDR3 bases: TGTGCCAGCAGCCAACTGGACGGGACTAGCGGGGTCAATGAGCAGTTCTTC. It codes for CASSQLDGTSGVNEQFF.

The rearrangement joins TRBV20-1 to TRBJ2-3; D is unresolved. Germline V lookup: CDR1 DFQATT, CDR2 SNEGSKA (reference sequence). V lost 6 bases, J lost 4 bases, and 11 bases lay in between. The CDR3 contains 12 residues. The chain's CDR3 is CSATEMADTQYF. DNA of the CDR3: TGCAGTGCCACGGAGATGGCAGATACGCAGTATTTT.

The chain couples TRBV9 to TRBJ1-1; 7 nucleotides agree with TRBD1. From germline, CDR1 is SGDLS and CDR2 YYNGEE. This CDR3 has 16 amino acids. After removal of 2 bases from V and 0 bases from J, the junction contained 7 bases not matched to a gene. CDR3 nucleotides: TGTGCCAGCAGCGTCTGGGACAGCCCCATGAACACTGAAGCTTTCTTT. Its translation is CASSVWDSPMNTEAFF.

The V and J genes are TRBV29-1 and TRBJ2-2, with 14 bases matching TRBD2. V lost 6 bases, J lost 4 bases, and 7 bases stayed unmatched. This CDR3 spans 16 amino acids. Germline-derived CDR1 and CDR2 are SQVTM and ANQGSEA. CDR3 in amino acids: CSVGTSGSRVTGELFF. The CDR3 nucleotides read TGCAGCGTCGGGACTAGCGGGAGTCGGGTCACCGGGGAGCTGTTTTTT.

This clonotype has only a few counts. The gene calls are TRBV12-3 or TRBV12-4 and TRBJ2-1, with a tentative D call TRBD1 (6 bases). The V and J ends lost 4 bases and 7 bases respectively, with 20 bases between them. The CDR3 loop spans 16 amino acids. The CDR3 DNA reads as TGTGCCAGCAGTTCCCCGCCCGGACAGCTTTTTAATGAGCAGTTCTTC. Translating gives CASSSPPGQLFNEQFF.

This clonotype was observed a few times. The rearrangement uses TRBV5-8 and TRBJ1-6; 8 bases line up with TRBD1. Germline CDR1 is SGHTS and CDR2 is YDEGEE. Losses at the gene ends were 4 bases for V and 7 bases for J; bases not matched to a gene: 7. The CDR3 extends over 15 amino acids. The CDR3 protein is CASSHMDRDNSPLHF. Written as DNA, the CDR3 is TGTGCCAGCAGCCATATGGACAGGGACAATTCACCCCTCCACTTT.

This clonotype came up many times. The chain has TRBV5-1 and TRBJ2-1; D remains ambiguous. CDR1 and CDR2 (germline): SGHRS, YFSETQ. The CDR3 spans 11 residues. V lost 2 bases to trimming and J lost 5 bases, with 2 bases between them. The CDR3 DNA reads TGCGCCAGCAGCTTCGACAATGAGCAGTTCTTC. It is translated as CASSFDNEQFF.

V and J are TRBV20-1 and TRBJ2-1; D could derive from TRBD1 or TRBD2 (6 bases each). This CDR3 has 18 amino acids. Germline lookup yields CDR1 DFQATT and CDR2 SNEGSKA (reference sequence). Trimming cost V 0 bases and J 1 base, with 19 bases left between them. As DNA, the CDR3 is TGCAGTGCTAGAGATAACGGGGGCTTCAAAGGGTCCTACAATGAGCAGTTCTTC. Translated: CSARDNGGFKGSYNEQFF.

This clonotype was seen at least ten times. The rearrangement links TRBV9 to TRBJ2-1, with TRBD2 identical over 9 bases. With 7 bases clipped from V and 7 bases from J, the junction kept 12 bases outside the gene matches. The CDR3 has 15 amino acids. Germline assignment: CDR1 SGDLS and CDR2 YYNGEE. In DNA, the CDR3 is TGTGCCAGCGCCCCCCCGGGGACTAGCAATAATGAGCAGTTCTTC. It is translated as CASAPPGTSNNEQFF. Complete variable domain (other parts from reference TRBV9 and TRBJ2-1): DSGVTQTPKHLITATGQRVTLRCSPRSGDLSVYWYQQSLDQGLQFLIQYYNGEERAKGNILERFSAQQFPDLHSELNLSSLELGDSALYFCASAPPGTSNNEQFFGPGTRLTVL.

The chain employs TRBV5-6 and TRBJ2-3; a weak D match, TRBD2 (5 bases). Trimming took 5 bases from V and 0 from J, leaving 13 bases between them. CDR3 length: 15 amino acids. Per germline, CDR1 SGHDT and CDR2 YYEEEE. The chain's CDR3 is CASRLRVTSTDTQYF. CDR3 DNA sequence: TGTGCCAGCAGATTGAGGGTTACGAGCACAGATACGCAGTATTTT.